This T cell receptor beta chain was sequenced for a study of blood T cells in healthy people across ages. A second about 6 to 12 cycle PCR used barcoded and J-beta primers. Each TCR beta cDNA got a 12-nucleotide random molecular identifier. TCRdb fed the 5' RACE reads into MiXCR, producing one record per CDR3 protein. The sample has about 1.4 million distinct CDR3 sequences, approximately 59% seen once. Donor samples were obtained from healthy Caucasian individuals from Russia, aged about 6 to 100. This clonotype was seen a handful of times. Its specificity is unknown. Study-wide points: Both higher diversity and more naive CD4+ cells marked long-lived donors when set against aged donors. Naive T cell percentage showed a strong correlation with the diversity of TCR beta.

This TCR was sampled from a man between 18 and 29 years old in good health. Sequencing used blood.

Written as DNA, the CDR3 is TGCGCCAGCAGCCCCGGGGACAGGGGATGGAACGAGCAGTACTTC. Encoded protein: CASSPGDRGWNEQYF. The rearrangement joins TRBV4-1 to TRBJ2-7; 10 bases line up with TRBD1. CDR1 MGHRA and CDR2 YSYEKL come from the germline V gene. The CDR3 is 15 residues long. Losses at the gene ends were 4 bases for V and 5 bases for J; bases not matched to a gene: 8.